What follows are 17 T cell receptor beta chains derived from one specimen sequenced in a study of T-cell memory formation after mild COVID-19. TCRdb re-analysed the 5' RACE reads in MiXCR, keeping a single row per CDR3 protein. Counted here are 350,000 to 500,000 distinct CDR3 sequences, 23% occurring once; the ten biggest clones make up roughly 14%. The sequencing sample was made of PBMCs or a T cell subset sorted from them (not recorded which). These receptors were taken from an adult woman who had mild COVID-19 (a few samples of this study predate the infection). Cell type and time point are not known.

This clonotype was detected only a few times. V usage is TRBV29-1 and J usage is TRBJ2-6, with D maybe TRBD1 (5 bases). This CDR3 region has 14 residues. The V gene's germline CDR1 is SQVTM and CDR2 ANQGSEA. Trimming shortened V by 1 base and J by 2 bases, and 6 bases separated the two germline ends. DNA of the CDR3: TGCAGCGTTGAAGGGGGCGCTGGGGCCAACGTCCTGACTTTC. Its protein is CSVEGGAGANVLTF.

This clonotype showed up just a few times. This sequence joins TRBV18 and TRBJ2-5; TRBD1 aligns across 8 bases. This CDR3 is built from 17 residues. Trimming cost V 0 bases and J 10 bases; bases outside gene matches: 16. Germline assignment: CDR1 KGHSH and CDR2 LQKENI. Here the CDR3 reads CASSPPRDRPAEGDQYF. CDR3 in DNA: TGTGCCAGCTCACCACCGCGGGACAGGCCAGCTGAAGGGGACCAGTACTTC.

This clonotype was seen a few times. CDR3 DNA sequence: TGTGCCAGCAGTGTCCGGGACAGGGGTGGAGAGACCCAGTACTTC. Amino acid sequence: CASSVRDRGGETQYF. The chain recombines TRBV2 with TRBJ2-5, with 10 bases aligning to TRBD1. This CDR3 comprises 15 residues. Germline V gene lookup returns CDR1 SNHLY and CDR2 FYNNEI. V was clipped by 4 bases and J by 4 bases; unmatched bases: 6.

This chain connects TRBV12-3 or TRBV12-4 to TRBJ2-7; 10 bases agree with TRBD2. The CDR3 runs 15 residues. V shed 3 bases, J shed 6 bases, and the junction held 8 bases outside the gene matches. This CDR3 reads CASSFGLADLSEQYF. The CDR3 nucleotides read TGTGCCAGCAGTTTCGGACTAGCGGACCTCTCCGAGCAGTACTTC.

The chain uses TRBV20-1 and TRBJ1-5, with D unresolved. V was clipped by 3 bases and J by 0 bases, with 9 bases between them. CDR3 length: 14 residues. Germline loops: CDR1 DFQATT, CDR2 SNEGSKA (reference sequence). The CDR3 DNA is TGCAGTGCTAGCGGCCTCCATAGCAATCAGCCCCAGCATTTT. This gives the protein CSASGLHSNQPQHF.

The V call is TRBV18, the J call TRBJ2-1; 12 bases line up with TRBD2. The CDR3 consists of 15 residues. The trim removed 3 bases at V and 9 bases at J, leaving 6 bases unmatched. Germline values: CDR1 KGHSH, CDR2 LQKENI. CDR3 in amino acids: CASSPSSGLAGEQFF. The CDR3 DNA is TGTGCCAGCTCACCCTCCTCGGGACTAGCGGGTGAGCAGTTCTTC.

This clonotype was detected many times. The rearrangement uses TRBV7-9 and TRBJ1-2, with D hard to call. The CDR3 sequence is 14 residues long. CDR1 and CDR2 (germline): SEHNR, FQNEAQ (reference sequence). The V gene lost 4 bases and the J gene lost 6 bases, with 15 bases spanning the gap. This CDR3 reads CASSSEAAGDGYTF. CDR3 sequence (DNA): TGTGCCAGCAGCTCGGAGGCGGCAGGCGATGGCTACACCTTC. Based on the CDR3 plus reference TRBV7-9 and TRBJ1-2, the full variable domain is DTGVSQNPRHKITKRGQNVTFRCDPISEHNRLYWYRQTLGQGPEFLTYFQNEAQLEKSRLLSDRFSAERPKGSFSTLEIQRTEQGDSAMYLCASSSEAAGDGYTFGSGTRLTVV.

V usage is TRBV5-4 and J usage is TRBJ2-3; D might be TRBD1 (6 bases). The CDR3 is 15 amino acids. CDR1 is SGHNT, CDR2 YYREEE, per germline (reference sequence). The germline V and J ends were trimmed by 0 bases and 1 base, with 9 bases remaining between them. Here the CDR3 DNA reads TGTGCCAGCAGCTTGGCGAGACAGGGCACAGATACGCAGTATTTT. Translating it yields CASSLARQGTDTQYF.

The chain combines TRBV24-1 with TRBJ2-5, with D possibly being TRBD2 (7 bases). V lost 6 bases and J lost 8, with 21 bases in between. This CDR3 is 15 amino acids long. Per the germline V gene, CDR1 is KGHDR and CDR2 is SFDVKD. CDR3 protein: CATSYGGAAHGTQYF. CDR3 DNA sequence: TGTGCCACCAGTTATGGGGGGGCCGCTCATGGAACCCAGTACTTC.

This chain joins TRBV20-1 and TRBJ2-1, with 11 bases identical to TRBD1. CDR1 and CDR2 from the germline V gene are DFQATT and SNEGSKA (reference sequence). J was trimmed by 5 bases and V by 5 bases; bases with no gene match: 5. This CDR3 is built from 14 residues. Written as DNA, the CDR3 is TGCAGTGCTGTGGACAGGGGGCGTCACAATGAGCAGTTCTTC. Its protein is CSAVDRGRHNEQFF.

The chain links TRBV5-1 to TRBJ1-2; 7 nucleotides line up with TRBD1. The CDR3 extends over 14 amino acids. Germline CDR1 is SGHRS and CDR2 is YFSETQ. V shed 4 bases and J 4 bases; nucleotides not matched to a gene: 7. CDR3 region: CASSPPGTVYGYTF. CDR3 nucleotides: TGCGCCAGCAGCCCCCCCGGGACAGTCTATGGCTACACCTTC.

The V gene is TRBV12-3 or TRBV12-4, the J gene TRBJ2-2; D may be TRBD2 (6 bases). CDR3 length: 17 residues. The V and J ends lost 2 bases and 7 bases respectively, with 20 bases between them. The CDR3 is CASSLRVREYKIGELFF. The CDR3 coding sequence is TGTGCCAGCAGTTTAAGGGTTCGGGAGTATAAAATCGGGGAGCTGTTTTTT.

The chain is built from TRBV20-1 and TRBJ2-4; weak D call: TRBD1 (6 bases). The CDR3 runs 14 residues. The ends were cut back, 7 bases at V and 0 bases at J, with 13 bases in the middle. CDR1 DFQATT and CDR2 SNEGSKA come from the germline V gene (reference sequence). The CDR3 here is CSVRTELAKNIQYF. The CDR3 DNA reads as TGCAGTGTGAGGACAGAGTTAGCCAAAAACATTCAGTACTTC.

This clonotype came up a few times. This chain links TRBV2 with TRBJ2-7; D possibly corresponds to TRBD1 (6 bases). Germline CDR1 is SNHLY and CDR2 is FYNNEI. The V end was cut by 6 bases, the J end by 6 bases, with 12 bases between. CDR3 length: 12 amino acids. The CDR3 reads CASRGTGPEQYF. CDR3 sequence (DNA): TGTGCCAGCAGAGGCACAGGGCCCGAGCAGTACTTC. The variable domain in full, completed from reference TRBV2 and TRBJ2-7, reads EPEVTQTPSHQVTQMGQEVILRCVPISNHLYFYWYRQILGQKVEFLVSFYNNEISEKSEIFDDQFSVERPDGSNFTLKIRSTKLEDSAMYFCASRGTGPEQYFGPGTRLTVT.

The rearrangement links TRBV20-1 to TRBJ1-4; no definite D call. The CDR3 is 13 residues long. V was trimmed by 5 bases and J by 7 bases, leaving 14 bases between them. Germline V gene sequence: CDR1 DFQATT, CDR2 SNEGSKA (reference sequence). The CDR3 here is CSAPRQAAEKLFF. The CDR3 DNA is TGCAGTGCTCCCCGACAAGCCGCTGAAAAACTGTTTTTT.

This clonotype was seen more than once but under ten times. The rearrangement links TRBV20-1 to TRBJ1-1, with TRBD1 matching over 7 bases. In germline, CDR1 is DFQATT, CDR2 SNEGSKA (reference sequence). The CDR3 spans 13 residues. V gave up 8 bases and J gave up 4 bases; unmatched junction bases: 10. Here the CDR3 DNA reads TGCAGTTCCGTTGACAGGGTGAGCACTGAAGCTTTCTTT. Translation: CSSVDRVSTEAFF.

This chain joins TRBV4-2 and TRBJ1-5; possibly TRBD1 for D (6 bases). The CDR3 length is 17 residues. V lost 1 base, J lost 7 bases, and 20 bases lay in between. Germline V gives CDR1 LGHNA, CDR2 YNFKEQ. As DNA, the CDR3 is TGTGCCAGCAGCCAAGCCTTCGGGGGCCTCCTCGAGCAGCCCCAGCATTTT. It encodes CASSQAFGGLLEQPQHF.